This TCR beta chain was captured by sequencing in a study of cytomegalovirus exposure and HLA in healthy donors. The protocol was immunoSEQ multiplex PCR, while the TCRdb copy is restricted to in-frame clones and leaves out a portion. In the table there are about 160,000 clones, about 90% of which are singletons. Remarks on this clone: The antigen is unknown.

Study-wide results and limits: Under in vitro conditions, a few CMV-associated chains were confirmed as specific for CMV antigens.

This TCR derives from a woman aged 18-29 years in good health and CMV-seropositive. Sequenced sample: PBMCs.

The CDR3 loop reads CSVEDQGTDIYEQYF. CDR3 coding DNA: TGCAGCGTTGAAGATCAAGGGACAGACATCTACGAGCAGTACTTC. The rearrangement uses TRBV29-1 and TRBJ2-7; TRBD1 aligns across 7 bases. Germline V CDR1 and CDR2: SQVTM, ANQGSEA. The CDR3 loop spans 15 amino acids. V lost 0 bases to trimming and J lost 3 bases; unmatched junction nucleotides: 8.